A few counts support the clone carrying this T cell receptor (beta chain). The CDR3 runs to 14 residues. The germline CDR1 and CDR2 sequences are SGHNT and YENEEA. V was clipped by 3 bases and J by 9 bases; unmatched bases: 6. MiXCR, applied by TCRdb to the RT-PCR reads, yields one record per CDR3 protein. The sample lists fewer than 800,000 distinct CDR3 sequences, about 14% occurring once. Sequenced: memory CD4+ T cells from blood. This clonotype was obtained from a female donor in good health, serving as a healthy control. The chain carries TRBV11-3 and TRBJ2-1, with TRBD2 matching over 9 bases. CDR3: CASSFSGSEGEQFF. The CDR3 coding sequence is TGTGCCAGCAGCTTTAGCGGGAGTGAAGGTGAGCAGTTCTTC.